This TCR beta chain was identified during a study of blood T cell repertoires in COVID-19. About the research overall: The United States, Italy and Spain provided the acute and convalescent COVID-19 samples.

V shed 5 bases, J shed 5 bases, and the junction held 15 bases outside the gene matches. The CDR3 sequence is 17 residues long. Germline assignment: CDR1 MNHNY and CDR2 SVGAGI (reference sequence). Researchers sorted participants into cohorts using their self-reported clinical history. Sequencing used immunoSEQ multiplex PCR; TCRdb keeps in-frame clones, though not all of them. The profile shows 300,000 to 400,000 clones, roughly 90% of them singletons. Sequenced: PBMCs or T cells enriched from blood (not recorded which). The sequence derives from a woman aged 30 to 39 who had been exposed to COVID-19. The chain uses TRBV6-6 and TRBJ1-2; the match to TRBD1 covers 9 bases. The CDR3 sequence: CASSPPGQGVRGYGYTF. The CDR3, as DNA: TGTGCCAGCAGTCCCCCGGGACAGGGAGTAAGAGGATATGGCTACACCTTC.